Below are 2 T cell receptor beta chains sequenced from a single sample in a study of cytomegalovirus exposure and HLA in healthy donors. PCR amplification relied on 60 Vbeta primers (plus 13 Jbeta primers). Profiling relied on immunoSEQ multiplex PCR, and the TCRdb table lists in-frame clones only, not all of them. The table has about 150,000 clones, approximately 72% seen once. Sequencing input: PBMCs. These TCRs come from an older woman in good health and CMV-seronegative.

The rearrangement joins TRBV7-6 to TRBJ2-1, with TRBD1 matching 7 bases. The length of the CDR3 is 17 residues. With 1 base clipped from V and 2 bases from J, the junction kept 8 bases outside the gene matches. Germline V gives CDR1 SGHVS, CDR2 FNYEAQ. The CDR3: CASSLEVPGGPYNEQFF. CDR3 nucleotide sequence: TGTGCCAGCAGCTTAGAGGTCCCAGGGGGTCCCTACAATGAGCAGTTCTTC.

The rearrangement joins TRBV5-1 to TRBJ2-2; 7 nucleotides agree with TRBD2. Germline loops: CDR1 SGHRS, CDR2 YFSETQ. The CDR3 length is 15 residues. V lost 5 bases, J lost 3 bases, and 7 bases stayed unmatched. CDR3 sequence: CASSQSLADTGELFF. Written as DNA, the CDR3 is TGCGCCAGCAGTCAGTCGCTAGCGGACACCGGGGAGCTGTTTTTT.